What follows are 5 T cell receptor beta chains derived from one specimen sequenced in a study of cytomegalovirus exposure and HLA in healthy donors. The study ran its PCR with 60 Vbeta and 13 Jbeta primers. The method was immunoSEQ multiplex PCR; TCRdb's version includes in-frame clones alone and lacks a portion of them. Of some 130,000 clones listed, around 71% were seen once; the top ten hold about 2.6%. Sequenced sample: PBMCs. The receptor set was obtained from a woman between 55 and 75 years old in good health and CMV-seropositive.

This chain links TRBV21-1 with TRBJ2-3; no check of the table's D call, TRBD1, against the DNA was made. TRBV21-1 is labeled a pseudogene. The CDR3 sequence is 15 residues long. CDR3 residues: CASSKGQGGTDTQYF. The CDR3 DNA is TGTGCCAGCAGCAAAGGACAGGGGGGCACAGATACGCAGTATTTT.

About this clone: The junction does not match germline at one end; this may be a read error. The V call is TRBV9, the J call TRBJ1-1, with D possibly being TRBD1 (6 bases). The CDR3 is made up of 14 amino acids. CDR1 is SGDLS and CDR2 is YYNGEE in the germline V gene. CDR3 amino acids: CASSVGPGGTETFF. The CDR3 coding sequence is TGTGCCAGCAGCGTAGGTCCGGGGGGCACTGAAACTTTCTTT.

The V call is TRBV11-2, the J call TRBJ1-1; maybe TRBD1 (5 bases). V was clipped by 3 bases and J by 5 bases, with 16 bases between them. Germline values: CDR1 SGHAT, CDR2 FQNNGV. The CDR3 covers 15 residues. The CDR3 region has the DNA TGTGCCAGCAGCTTCCCGGGCAGAAAGGGGACTGAAGCTTTCTTT. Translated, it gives CASSFPGRKGTEAFF.

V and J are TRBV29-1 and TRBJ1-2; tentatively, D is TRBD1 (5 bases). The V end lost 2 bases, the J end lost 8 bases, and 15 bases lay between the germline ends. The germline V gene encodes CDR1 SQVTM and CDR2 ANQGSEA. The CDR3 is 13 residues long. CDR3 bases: TGCAGCGTTGAATTAGTCCAGGGTGGAGGCTACACCTTC. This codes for CSVELVQGGGYTF.

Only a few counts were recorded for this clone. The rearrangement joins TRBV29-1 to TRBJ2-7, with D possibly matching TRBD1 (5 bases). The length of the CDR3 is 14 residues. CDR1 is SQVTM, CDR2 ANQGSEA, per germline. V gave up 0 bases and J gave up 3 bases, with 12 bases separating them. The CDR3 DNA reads TGCAGCGTTGAAGAGGCAGGGAACCTCTACGAGCAGTACTTC. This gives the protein CSVEEAGNLYEQYF.